One and the same sample provided the 7 T cell receptor beta chains below, sequenced in a study of blood T cell repertoires in COVID-19 (dated by TCRdb to about 2020). Library preparation employed the immunoSEQ multiplex PCR assay. Entries here come from immuneACCESS through TCRdb and include only in-frame sequences with V and J called. Some clones fail to appear in such tables; in the studies checked, an unresolved V gene covers under half of the shortfall, and the cause of the remainder is unknown. The sample has about 200,000 clones on record, about 85% of them singletons. Of the sample, roughly 5% falls within the top ten clones. The sample consisted of peripheral blood. The source of these receptors is a woman aged 80 or older with acute or convalescent COVID-19.

V is TRBV29-1 and J is TRBJ2-7; 10 bases fit TRBD2. V was pared by 6 bases and J by 3 bases, with 5 bases of the junction left unmatched. The CDR3 has 13 residues. Germline loops: CDR1 SQVTM, CDR2 ANQGSEA. The CDR3 protein is CSVSSGRIYEQYF. The CDR3 DNA reads TGCAGCGTGTCTAGCGGGAGAATCTACGAGCAGTACTTC.

The rearrangement joins TRBV18 to TRBJ2-5; D is uncertain. The CDR3 is 10 residues long. Deletions cut 4 bases from V and 10 bases from J, with 7 bases between. Germline CDR1 reads KGHSH; CDR2 reads LQKENI. Written as DNA, the CDR3 is TGTGCCAGCTCACTCGAGGTCCAGTACTTC. Translation gives CASSLEVQYF.

The chain combines TRBV27 with TRBJ1-5, with TRBD1 matching over 7 bases. The CDR3 is 13 residues long. Losses at the gene ends were 4 bases for V and 6 bases for J; bases not matched to a gene: 3. Germline assignment: CDR1 MNHEY and CDR2 SMNVEV (reference sequence). The CDR3 bases are TGTGCCAGCAGTTCAGGGGGAGGTCAGCCCCAGCATTTT. Residues: CASSSGGGQPQHF.

The chain is built from TRBV30 and TRBJ1-1; the D is unclear. The CDR3 is made up of 12 amino acids. Germline V lookup: CDR1 GTSNPN, CDR2 SVGIG (reference sequence). V was cut by 5 bases and J by 5 bases, with 12 bases left in between. CDR3 protein: CAWGLPRTEAFF. For the CDR3, the DNA is TGTGCCTGGGGGCTCCCACGGACTGAAGCTTTCTTT.

This clone was counted a single time. The V call is TRBV24-1, the J call TRBJ1-4; 7 bases fit TRBD1. CDR1 and CDR2 from the germline V gene are KGHDR and SFDVKD. This CDR3 has 15 amino acids. The V segment lost 4 bases and the J segment 10 bases; nucleotides outside the gene matches: 11. CDR3 loop: CATSESRGFTGKLFF. DNA for the CDR3: TGTGCCACCAGTGAGAGCAGGGGGTTTACTGGAAAACTGTTTTTT.

To note about this clone: An end of the junction does not agree with germline; a read error may underlie this. The rearrangement links TRBV15 to TRBJ1-1, with D tentatively TRBD1 (6 bases). The length of the CDR3 is 13 residues. CDR1 and CDR2 (germline): LNHNV, YYDKDF (reference sequence). CDR3 loop: CATSRTTGSEAFF. The CDR3 DNA sequence: TGTGCCACCAGCAGGACCACAGGGTCTGAGGCTTTCTTT.

V is TRBV6-5 and J is TRBJ2-7, with 10 bases matching TRBD2. The V gene's germline CDR1 is MNHEY and CDR2 SVGAGI. V dropped 5 bases and J dropped 8; count of bases not matched to a gene: 9. The length of the CDR3 is 14 residues. Here the CDR3 DNA reads TGTGCCAGCAGTAGGGGGACTAGCGTCCCGAAGCAGTACTTC. Its protein product is CASSRGTSVPKQYF.